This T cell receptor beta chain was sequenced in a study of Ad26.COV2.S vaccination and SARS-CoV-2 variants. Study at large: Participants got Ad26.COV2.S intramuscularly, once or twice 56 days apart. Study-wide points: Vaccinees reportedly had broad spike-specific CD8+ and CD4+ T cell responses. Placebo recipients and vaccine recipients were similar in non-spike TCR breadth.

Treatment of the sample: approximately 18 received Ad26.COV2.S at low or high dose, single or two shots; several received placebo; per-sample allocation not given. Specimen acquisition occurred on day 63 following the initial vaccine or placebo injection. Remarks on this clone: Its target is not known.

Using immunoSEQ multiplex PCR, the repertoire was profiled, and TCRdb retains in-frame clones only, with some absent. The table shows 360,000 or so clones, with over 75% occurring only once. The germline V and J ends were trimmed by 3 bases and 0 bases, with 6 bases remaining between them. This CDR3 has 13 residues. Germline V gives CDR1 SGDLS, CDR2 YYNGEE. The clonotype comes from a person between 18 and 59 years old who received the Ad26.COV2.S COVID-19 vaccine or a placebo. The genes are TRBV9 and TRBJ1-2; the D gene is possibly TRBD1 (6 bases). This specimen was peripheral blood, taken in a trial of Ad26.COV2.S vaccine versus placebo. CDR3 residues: CASSGTANYGYTF. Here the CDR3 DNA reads TGTGCCAGCAGCGGGACAGCTAACTATGGCTACACCTTC.